This is a list of T cell receptor beta chains from one sample in a study of CD8 T cells in ankylosing spondylitis. One entry per CDR3 protein results from TCRdb running MiXCR on the 5' RACE reads. The table has around 770,000 distinct CDR3 sequences, about 11% seen once. Sample: blood, either unsorted or a sorted T cell fraction (not recorded which). The receptors here all came from a male donor with ankylosing spondylitis. Both conserved end residues are part of each CDR3. The D gene is left open where the match is weak. The listing skips clone size in some rows; elsewhere it reads once, few, many or a size class.

abundance	j_gene	v_gene	d_gene	CDR3aa	CDR3nt
few	TRBJ1-4	TRBV9	TRBD1	CASSGGQGLNEKLFF	TGTGCCAGCAGCGGGGGACAGGGACTAAATGAAAAACTGTTTTTT
NA	TRBJ2-3	TRBV20-1	NA	CSAMKTSPRDTQYF	TGCAGTGCTATGAAAACTAGTCCTAGGGATACGCAGTATTTT
few	TRBJ2-7	TRBV20-1	NA	CSADPGPITYEQYF	TGCAGTGCCGATCCGGGACCGATTACCTACGAGCAGTACTTC
many	TRBJ1-1	TRBV7-2	NA	CASSLAVDTEAFF	TGTGCCAGCAGCTTAGCTGTCGACACTGAAGCTTTCTTT
few	TRBJ2-7	TRBV7-8	NA	CASSLALKQYF	TGTGCCAGCAGCCTCGCTTTGAAGCAGTACTTC
NA	TRBJ1-1	TRBV12-3/TRBV12-4	NA	CASSLNEGEAFF	TGTGCCAGCAGTTTAAATGAGGGGGAAGCTTTCTTT
many	TRBJ1-2	TRBV5-6	NA	CASSSFRFNYGYTF	TGTGCCAGCAGCTCATTCAGGTTCAACTATGGCTACACCTTC
many	TRBJ2-1	TRBV20-1	NA	CSAEGGYNEQFF	TGCAGTGCAGAGGGAGGCTACAATGAGCAGTTCTTC
NA	TRBJ1-2	TRBV10-3	NA	CALKGQGEGSGYTF	TGTGCCCTAAAAGGCCAGGGAGAGGGAAGCGGCTACACCTTC
few	TRBJ2-1	TRBV12-3/TRBV12-4	NA	CASSLVSYSYNEQFF	TGTGCCAGCAGTTTAGTAAGCTATTCGTACAATGAGCAGTTCTTC
few	TRBJ1-2	TRBV10-2	TRBD1	CASTKIRDRPFYGYTF	TGCGCCAGCACCAAGATCCGGGACAGACCTTTCTATGGCTACACCTTC
few	TRBJ2-7	TRBV7-8	NA	CASSLRGQGRTYEQYF	TGTGCCAGCAGCCTTAGAGGCCAGGGGAGAACCTACGAGCAGTACTTC
few	TRBJ1-6	TRBV20-1	NA	CSARRQVDNSPLHF	TGCAGTGCTAGACGGCAGGTTGATAATTCACCCCTCCACTTT
few	TRBJ1-3	TRBV20-1	NA	CSAIQGPPFSGNTIYF	TGCAGTGCTATCCAGGGGCCACCCTTTTCTGGAAACACCATATATTTT
NA	TRBJ2-7	TRBV12-3/TRBV12-4	TRBD1	CASSLGQGTHEQYF	TGTGCCAGCAGTTTGGGACAGGGGACCCACGAGCAGTACTTC
many	TRBJ2-7	TRBV7-2	NA	CASSLGQDYEQYF	TGTGCCAGCAGCTTAGGACAGGACTACGAGCAGTACTTC
NA	TRBJ1-1	TRBV7-2	NA	CASSSPPLGVEGAFF	TGTGCCAGCAGCTCCCCGCCCCTCGGGGTAGAAGGGGCTTTCTTT
few	TRBJ2-3	TRBV7-2	NA	CASSFTRGLGDTQYF	TGTGCCAGCAGCTTTACCCGGGGTCTGGGAGATACGCAGTATTTT
many	TRBJ2-7	TRBV7-9	NA	CASSPPGTDYEQYF	TGTGCCAGCAGCCCTCCGGGAACAGACTACGAGCAGTACTTC
few	TRBJ2-3	TRBV6-1	TRBD2	CASSKPRGRESTDTQYF	TGTGCCAGCAGTAAGCCTCGGGGGAGGGAAAGCACAGATACGCAGTATTTT